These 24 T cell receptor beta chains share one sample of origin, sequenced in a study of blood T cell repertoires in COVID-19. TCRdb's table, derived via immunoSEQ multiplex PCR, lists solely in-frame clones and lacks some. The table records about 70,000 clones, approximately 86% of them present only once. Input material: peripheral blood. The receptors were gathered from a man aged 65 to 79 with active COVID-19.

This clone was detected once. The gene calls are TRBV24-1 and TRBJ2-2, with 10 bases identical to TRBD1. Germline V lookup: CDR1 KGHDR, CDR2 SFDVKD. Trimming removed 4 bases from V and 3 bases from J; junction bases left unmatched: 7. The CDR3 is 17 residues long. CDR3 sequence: CATSDPDRGHYTGELFF. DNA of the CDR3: TGTGCCACCAGTGACCCCGACAGGGGGCATTACACCGGGGAGCTGTTTTTT.

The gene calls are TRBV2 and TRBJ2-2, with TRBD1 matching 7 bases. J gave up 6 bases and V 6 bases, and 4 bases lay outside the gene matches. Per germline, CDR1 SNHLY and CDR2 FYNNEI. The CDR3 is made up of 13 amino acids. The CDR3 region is CASRPDRAGELFF. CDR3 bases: TGTGCCAGCAGGCCAGACAGGGCCGGGGAGCTGTTTTTT.

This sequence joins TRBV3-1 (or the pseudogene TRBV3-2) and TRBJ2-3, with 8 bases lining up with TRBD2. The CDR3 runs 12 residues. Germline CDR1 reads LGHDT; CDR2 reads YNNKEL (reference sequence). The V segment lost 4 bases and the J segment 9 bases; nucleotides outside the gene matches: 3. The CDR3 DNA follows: TGTGCCAGCAGCCTGACTAGCGCAACGCAGTATTTT. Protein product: CASSLTSATQYF.

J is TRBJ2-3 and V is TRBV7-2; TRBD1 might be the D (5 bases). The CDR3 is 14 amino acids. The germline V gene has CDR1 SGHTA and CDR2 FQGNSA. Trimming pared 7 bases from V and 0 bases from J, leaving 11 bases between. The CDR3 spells CASTQGLSTDTQYF. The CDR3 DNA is TGTGCCAGCACCCAGGGCCTTAGCACAGATACGCAGTATTTT.

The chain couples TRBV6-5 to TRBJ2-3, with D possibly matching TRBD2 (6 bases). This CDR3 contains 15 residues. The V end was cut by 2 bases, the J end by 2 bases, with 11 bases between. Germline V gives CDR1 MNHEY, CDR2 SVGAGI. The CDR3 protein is CASSYGWGDTDTQYF. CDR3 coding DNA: TGTGCCAGCAGTTACGGATGGGGGGACACAGATACGCAGTATTTT.

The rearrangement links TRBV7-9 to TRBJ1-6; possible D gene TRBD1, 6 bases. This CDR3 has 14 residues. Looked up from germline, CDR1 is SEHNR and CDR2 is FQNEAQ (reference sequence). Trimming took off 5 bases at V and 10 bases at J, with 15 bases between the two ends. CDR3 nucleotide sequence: TGTGCCAGCAGCCCCGACAGGTCGCGGTCACCCCTCCACTTT. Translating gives CASSPDRSRSPLHF.

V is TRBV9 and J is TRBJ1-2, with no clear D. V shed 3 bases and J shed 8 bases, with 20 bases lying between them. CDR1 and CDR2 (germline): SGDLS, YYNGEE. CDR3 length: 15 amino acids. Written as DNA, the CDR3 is TGTGCCAGCAGCGCGAGGGCCCCGCCAACTGGCGGCTACACCTTC. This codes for CASSARAPPTGGYTF. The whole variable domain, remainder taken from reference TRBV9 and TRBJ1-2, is DSGVTQTPKHLITATGQRVTLRCSPRSGDLSVYWYQQSLDQGLQFLIQYYNGEERAKGNILERFSAQQFPDLHSELNLSSLELGDSALYFCASSARAPPTGGYTFGSGTRLTVV.

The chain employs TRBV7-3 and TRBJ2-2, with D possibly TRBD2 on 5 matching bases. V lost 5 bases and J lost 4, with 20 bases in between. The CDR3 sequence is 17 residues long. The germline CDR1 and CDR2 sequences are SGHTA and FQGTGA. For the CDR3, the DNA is TGTGCCAGCAGCCCCACCCCCGCTAGCCCAGCCACCGGGGAGCTGTTTTTT. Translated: CASSPTPASPATGELFF. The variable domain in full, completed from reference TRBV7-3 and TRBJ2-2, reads GAGVSQTPSNKVTEKGKYVELRCDPISGHTALYWYRQSLGQGPEFLIYFQGTGAADDSGLPNDRFFAVRPEGSVSTLKIQRTERGDSAVYLCASSPTPASPATGELFFGEGSRLTVL.

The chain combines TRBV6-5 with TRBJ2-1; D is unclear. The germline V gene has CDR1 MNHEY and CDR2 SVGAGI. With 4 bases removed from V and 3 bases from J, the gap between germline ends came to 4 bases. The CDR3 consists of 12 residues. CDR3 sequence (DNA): TGTGCCAGCAGTTCCGGCTACAATGAGCAGTTCTTC. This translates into CASSSGYNEQFF.

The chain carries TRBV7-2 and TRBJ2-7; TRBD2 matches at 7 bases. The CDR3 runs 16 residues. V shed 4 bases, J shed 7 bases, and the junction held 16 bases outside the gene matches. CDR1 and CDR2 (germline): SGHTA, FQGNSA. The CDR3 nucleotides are TGTGCCAGCAGCTCCCGGGGGAGGGCCATGCTGGGGGAGCAGTACTTC. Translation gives CASSSRGRAMLGEQYF. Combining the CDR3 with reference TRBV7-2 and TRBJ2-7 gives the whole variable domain GAGVSQSPSNKVTEKGKDVELRCDPISGHTALYWYRQSLGQGLEFLIYFQGNSAPDKSGLPSDRFSAERTGGSVSTLTIQRTQQEDSAVYLCASSSRGRAMLGEQYFGPGTRLTVT.

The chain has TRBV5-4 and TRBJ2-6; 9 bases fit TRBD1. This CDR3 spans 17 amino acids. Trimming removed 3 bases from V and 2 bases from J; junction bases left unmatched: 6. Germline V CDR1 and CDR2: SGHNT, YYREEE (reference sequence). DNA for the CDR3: TGTGCCAGCAGCTCCCCGGGACAGGGAGCTGGGGCCAACGTCCTGACTTTC. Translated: CASSSPGQGAGANVLTF.

The CDR3 sequence is CASSLDLAGGDEQFF. CDR3 DNA: TGTGCCAGCAGCTTAGATCTAGCGGGAGGCGATGAGCAGTTCTTC. V gene TRBV7-9 combines with J gene TRBJ2-1; 11 bases align to TRBD2. With V trimmed by 1 base and J by 8 bases, 4 bases remained unmatched. CDR1 and CDR2 from the germline V gene are SEHNR and FQNEAQ (reference sequence). There are 15 residues in the CDR3.

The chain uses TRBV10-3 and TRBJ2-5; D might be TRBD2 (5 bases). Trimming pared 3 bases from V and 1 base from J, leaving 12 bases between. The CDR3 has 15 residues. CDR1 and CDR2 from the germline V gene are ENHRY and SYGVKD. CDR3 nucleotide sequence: TGTGCCATCAGTGACCTATACCGGGGCCAAGAGACCCAGTACTTC. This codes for CAISDLYRGQETQYF.

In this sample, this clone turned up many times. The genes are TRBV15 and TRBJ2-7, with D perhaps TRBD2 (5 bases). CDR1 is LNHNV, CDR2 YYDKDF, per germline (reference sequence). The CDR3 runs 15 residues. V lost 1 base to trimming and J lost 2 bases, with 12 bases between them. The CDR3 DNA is TGTGCCACCAGCAGAGGTGGAGGAGGTACCTACGAGCAGTACTTC. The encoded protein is CATSRGGGGTYEQYF.

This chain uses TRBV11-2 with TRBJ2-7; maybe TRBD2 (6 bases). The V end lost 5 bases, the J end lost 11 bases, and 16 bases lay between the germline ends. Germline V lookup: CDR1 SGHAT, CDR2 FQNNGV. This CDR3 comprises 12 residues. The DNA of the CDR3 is TGTGCCAGCAGCCCGGCGACTTGGGGGGAGTACTTC. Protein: CASSPATWGEYF.

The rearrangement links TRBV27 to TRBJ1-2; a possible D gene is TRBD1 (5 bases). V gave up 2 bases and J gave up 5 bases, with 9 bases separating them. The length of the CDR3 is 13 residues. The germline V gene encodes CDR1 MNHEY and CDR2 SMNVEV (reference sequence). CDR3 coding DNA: TGTGCCAGCAGTTTAGGGGGGTGGTATGGCTACACCTTC. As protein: CASSLGGWYGYTF.

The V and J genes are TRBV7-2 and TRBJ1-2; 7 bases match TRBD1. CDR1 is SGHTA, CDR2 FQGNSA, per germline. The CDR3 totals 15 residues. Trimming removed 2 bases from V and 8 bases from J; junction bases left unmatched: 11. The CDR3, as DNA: TGTGCCAGCAGCTTATACGCGCGGCAGGGGGTGGGCTACACCTTC. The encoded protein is CASSLYARQGVGYTF.

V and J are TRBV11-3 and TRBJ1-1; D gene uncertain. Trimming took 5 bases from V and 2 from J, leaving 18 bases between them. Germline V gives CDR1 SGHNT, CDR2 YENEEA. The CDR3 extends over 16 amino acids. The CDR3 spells CASSPVAGQTNTEAFF. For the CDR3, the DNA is TGTGCCAGCAGCCCAGTGGCAGGTCAGACCAACACTGAAGCTTTCTTT.

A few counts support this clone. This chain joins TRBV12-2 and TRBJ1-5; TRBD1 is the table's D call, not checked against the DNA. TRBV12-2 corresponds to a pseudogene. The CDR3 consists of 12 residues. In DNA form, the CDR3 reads TGTGCGGGGCCCCGCCGATGTCAGCCCCAGCATTTT. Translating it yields CAGPRRCQPQHF.

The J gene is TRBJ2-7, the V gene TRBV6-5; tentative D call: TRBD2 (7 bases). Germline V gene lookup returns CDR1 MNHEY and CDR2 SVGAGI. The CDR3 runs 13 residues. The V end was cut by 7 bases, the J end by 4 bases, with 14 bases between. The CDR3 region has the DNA TGTGCCAGCACCCAAAGGGGGGGGTACGAGCAGTACTTC. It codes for CASTQRGGYEQYF.

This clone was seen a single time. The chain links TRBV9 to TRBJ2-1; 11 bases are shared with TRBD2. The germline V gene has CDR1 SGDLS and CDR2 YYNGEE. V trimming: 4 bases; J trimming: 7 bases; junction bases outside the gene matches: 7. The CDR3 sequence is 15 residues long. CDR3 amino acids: CASSPLAGGGNEQFF. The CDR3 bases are TGTGCCAGCAGCCCGCTAGCGGGAGGAGGAAATGAGCAGTTCTTC.

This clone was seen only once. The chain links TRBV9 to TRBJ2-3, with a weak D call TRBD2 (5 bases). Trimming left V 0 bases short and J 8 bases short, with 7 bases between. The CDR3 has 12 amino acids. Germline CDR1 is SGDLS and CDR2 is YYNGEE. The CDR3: CASSVGEGTQYF. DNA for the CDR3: TGTGCCAGCAGCGTAGGTGAGGGTACGCAGTATTTT. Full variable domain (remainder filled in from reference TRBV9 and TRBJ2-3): DSGVTQTPKHLITATGQRVTLRCSPRSGDLSVYWYQQSLDQGLQFLIQYYNGEERAKGNILERFSAQQFPDLHSELNLSSLELGDSALYFCASSVGEGTQYFGPGTRLTVL.

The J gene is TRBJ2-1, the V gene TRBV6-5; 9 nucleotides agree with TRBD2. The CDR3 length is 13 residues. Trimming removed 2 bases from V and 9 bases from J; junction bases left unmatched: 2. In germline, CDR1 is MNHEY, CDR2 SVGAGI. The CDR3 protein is CASSYGLATEQFF. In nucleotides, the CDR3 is TGTGCCAGCAGTTACGGACTAGCGACTGAGCAGTTCTTC.

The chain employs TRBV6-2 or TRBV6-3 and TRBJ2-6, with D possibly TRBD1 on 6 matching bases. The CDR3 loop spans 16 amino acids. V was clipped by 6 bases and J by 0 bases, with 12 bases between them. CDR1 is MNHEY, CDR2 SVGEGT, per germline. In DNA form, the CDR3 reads TGTGCCAGCAGCCGGACAGCGAACTCTGGGGCCAACGTCCTGACTTTC. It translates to CASSRTANSGANVLTF.